This paragraph covers one T cell receptor beta chain sequence. Antigen unknown. CDR1 is MNHEY, CDR2 SMNVEV, per germline (reference sequence). The ends were cut back, 2 bases at V and 3 bases at J, with 25 bases in the middle. The length of the CDR3 is 20 residues. These data originate in a study of graft-versus-host responses after intestinal transplantation. For the study at large: Transplants were multivisceral, liver-intestinal, or isolated intestinal. Once they had received anti-thymocyte globulin induction, all recipients took tacrolimus and steroids for about three years.

Study-wide results and caveats: Early after transplant, HvG clones declined as circulating GvH clones peaked.

Sequencing was performed with immunoSEQ multiplex PCR; in TCRdb, only in-frame clones are kept and a portion is missing. This sample has 80,000 or so clones; roughly 90% occur once, and the top ten carry under 0.85%. The origin of this receptor is a human patient who received an intestinal transplant, so some T cells may come from the graft donor. The chain combines TRBV27 with TRBJ2-2, with unresolved D. Sequenced material: PBMCs, taken 98 days after intestinal transplantation. The CDR3 DNA sequence: TGTGCCAGCAGTTTAAGGCCCGAGTACGGTGCCTCAGAGGACACCGGGGAGCTGTTTTTT. Translated: CASSLRPEYGASEDTGELFF.